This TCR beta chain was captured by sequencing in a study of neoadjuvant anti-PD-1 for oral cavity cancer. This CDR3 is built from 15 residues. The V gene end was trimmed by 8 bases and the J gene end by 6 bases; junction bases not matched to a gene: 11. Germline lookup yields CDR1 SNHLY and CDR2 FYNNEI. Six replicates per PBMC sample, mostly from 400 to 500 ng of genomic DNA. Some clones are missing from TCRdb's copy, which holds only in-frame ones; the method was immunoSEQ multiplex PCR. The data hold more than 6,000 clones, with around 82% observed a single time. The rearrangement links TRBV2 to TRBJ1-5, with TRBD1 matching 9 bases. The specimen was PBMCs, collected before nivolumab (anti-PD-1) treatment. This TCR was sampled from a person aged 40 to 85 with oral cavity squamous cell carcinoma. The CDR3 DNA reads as TGTGCCAGCGAAAAGGACAGGGGAGGTAGTCAGCCCCAGCATTTT. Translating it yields CASEKDRGGSQPQHF.